These 15 T cell receptor beta chains share one sample of origin, sequenced in a study of a mutant IDH1 vaccine in newly diagnosed glioma. Time point specified: baseline, week 1 (first vaccination visit). The treatment denotes: pre-vaccination baseline after standard-of-care therapy. Sequenced by immunoSEQ multiplex PCR; TCRdb stores in-frame clones only, minus some. The sample lists approximately 54,000 clones; approximately 78% were seen once. The sequencing here drew on PBMCs, taken from a glioma patient treated with radiotherapy, temozolomide or both. Receptor source: a man between 18 and 35 years old with glioma.

V is TRBV30 and J is TRBJ2-2; TRBD2 aligns across 10 bases. Germline V gene lookup returns CDR1 GTSNPN and CDR2 SVGIG (reference sequence). V was pared by 3 bases and J by 2 bases, with 3 bases of the junction left unmatched. The CDR3 is made up of 15 amino acids. In DNA form, the CDR3 reads TGTGCCTGGAGCCGGACTAGCGGAAACACCGGGGAGCTGTTTTTT. This translates into CAWSRTSGNTGELFF.

The CDR3 DNA sequence: TGTGCCTGGAGTAGGGGACAGGGGGCCTACGAGCAGTACTTC. Translated: CAWSRGQGAYEQYF. V usage is TRBV30 and J usage is TRBJ2-7; 11 bases align to TRBD1. The CDR3 runs to 14 residues. Germline V gives CDR1 GTSNPN, CDR2 SVGIG (reference sequence). V shed 2 bases, J shed 2 bases, and the junction held 2 bases outside the gene matches.

The V call is TRBV4-3, the J call TRBJ1-3, with 9 positions matching TRBD1. Germline V CDR1 and CDR2: LGHNA, YSLEER. CDR3 length: 15 amino acids. The ends lost 8 bases at V and 2 bases at J; junction bases unmatched: 7. In nucleotides, the CDR3 is TGCGCCAGCCAAAATCGACAGGGGGCTGGAAACACCATATATTTT. Its translation is CASQNRQGAGNTIYF.

This clone was counted ten times or more. V gene TRBV6-5 combines with J gene TRBJ2-7, with 9 nucleotides matching TRBD1. The CDR3 runs to 13 residues. Unmatched junction bases numbered 1, after V lost 2 bases and J lost 5 bases. Germline V lookup: CDR1 MNHEY, CDR2 SVGAGI. Written as DNA, the CDR3 is TGTGCCAGCAGTTACCGGACAGGGGACGAGCAGTACTTC. Its protein is CASSYRTGDEQYF.

The chain combines TRBV5-6 with TRBJ1-2; 7 nucleotides align to TRBD1. The J segment lost 4 bases and the V segment lost 0 bases, leaving 15 bases of the junction unmatched. CDR1 and CDR2 from the germline V gene are SGHDT and YYEEEE. This CDR3 is built from 18 residues. This CDR3 is CASSLGTRDSPLFYGYTF. For the CDR3, the DNA is TGTGCCAGCAGCTTGGGTACCCGGGACAGCCCCCTCTTCTATGGCTACACCTTC.

The rearrangement joins TRBV9 to TRBJ1-1; D unresolved. Germline V lookup: CDR1 SGDLS, CDR2 YYNGEE. With 0 bases removed from V and 4 bases from J, the gap between germline ends came to 7 bases. The CDR3 runs to 13 residues. The CDR3 DNA reads as TGTGCCAGCAGCGTAGATTTCAGCACTGAAGCTTTCTTT. As protein: CASSVDFSTEAFF.

The chain recombines TRBV2 with TRBJ2-4; D is unresolved. Looked up from germline, CDR1 is SNHLY and CDR2 is FYNNEI. The CDR3 covers 17 residues. The V gene lost 1 base and the J gene lost 5 bases, with 18 bases spanning the gap. As DNA, the CDR3 is TGTGCCAGCAGTGAAGGACATCAACTTCCCCCCCAAAACATTCAGTACTTC. This translates into CASSEGHQLPPQNIQYF.

The chain joins TRBV30 to TRBJ2-7, with a tentative D call TRBD2 (6 bases). CDR3 length equals 16 residues. From germline, CDR1 is GTSNPN and CDR2 SVGIG (reference sequence). V was pared by 0 bases and J by 2 bases, with 17 bases between. CDR3 in DNA: TGTGCCTGGAGTGTAGATCTTGCGGGGTGGGCCTACGAGCAGTACTTC. It codes for CAWSVDLAGWAYEQYF. Together with reference TRBV30 and TRBJ2-7, the CDR3 gives the full variable domain: SQTIHQWPATLVQPVGSPLSLECTVEGTSNPNLYWYRQAAGRGLQLLFYSVGIGQISSEVPQNLSASRPQDRQFILSSKKLLLSDSGFYLCAWSVDLAGWAYEQYFGPGTRLTVT.

This clone was seen only a few times. The J gene is TRBJ2-7, the V gene TRBV4-2, with TRBD2 matching over 8 bases. Trimming removed 0 bases from V and 2 bases from J; junction bases left unmatched: 6. This CDR3 region has 16 residues. The germline V gene encodes CDR1 LGHNA and CDR2 YNFKEQ. The CDR3 region has the DNA TGTGCCAGCAGCCAAGATCTGTTAGCGGGAACCTACGAGCAGTACTTC. It yields the protein CASSQDLLAGTYEQYF.

This clone was seen a single time. This sequence joins TRBV5-4 and TRBJ1-1, with 8 bases aligning to TRBD1. The V segment lost 2 bases and the J segment 3 bases; nucleotides outside the gene matches: 6. Looked up from germline, CDR1 is SGHNT and CDR2 is YYREEE (reference sequence). CDR3 length: 15 residues. DNA for the CDR3: TGTGCCAGCAGCTTCGGACAGGGCGGCTACACTGAAGCTTTCTTT. This translates into CASSFGQGGYTEAFF.

This chain joins TRBV6-4 and TRBJ1-2; tentative D call: TRBD1 (5 bases). The CDR3 loop spans 14 amino acids. Trimming removed 2 bases from V and 7 bases from J, with 14 bases in between. Germline CDR1 reads MRHNA; CDR2 reads SNTAGT. The CDR3 bases are TGTGCCAGCAGTGACCAGGGCCGCCCCGGTGGCTACACCTTC. Amino acids: CASSDQGRPGGYTF.

The chain links TRBV5-1 to TRBJ1-2; weak D call: TRBD1 (5 bases). Per germline, CDR1 SGHRS and CDR2 YFSETQ. V dropped 4 bases and J dropped 4 bases, with 14 bases sitting between them. The CDR3 sequence is 14 residues long. This CDR3 is CASSPQGVIYGYTF. Written as DNA, the CDR3 is TGCGCCAGCAGCCCCCAGGGAGTCATCTATGGCTACACCTTC.

Only a few counts were recorded for this clone. The V call is TRBV4-1, the J call TRBJ1-1; D remains ambiguous. Between the trimmed V and J ends, which lost 0 bases and 8 bases, there was a span of 13 bases. The CDR3 is made up of 14 amino acids. In germline, CDR1 is MGHRA, CDR2 YSYEKL. The CDR3 bases are TGCGCCAGCAGCCAAGAAGTTTCCGGGATAGAAGCTTTCTTT. It is translated as CASSQEVSGIEAFF.

The chain is built from TRBV6-5 and TRBJ1-1; D may be TRBD1 (6 bases). The CDR3 extends over 12 amino acids. Looked up from germline, CDR1 is MNHEY and CDR2 is SVGAGI. V was pared by 2 bases and J by 5 bases, with 6 bases between. The chain's CDR3 is CASSYGQTEAFF. The DNA of the CDR3 is TGTGCCAGCAGTTACGGACAGACTGAAGCTTTCTTT.

In this sample, this clone turned up a few times. The chain couples TRBV7-6 to TRBJ1-6; a weak D match, TRBD1 (5 bases). Germline V CDR1 and CDR2: SGHVS, FNYEAQ. CDR3 size: 13 residues. With 5 bases removed from V and 6 bases from J, the gap between germline ends came to 8 bases. The DNA of the CDR3 is TGTGCCAGCAGCGTAGACAGTAATTCACCCCTCCACTTT. Amino acid sequence: CASSVDSNSPLHF.